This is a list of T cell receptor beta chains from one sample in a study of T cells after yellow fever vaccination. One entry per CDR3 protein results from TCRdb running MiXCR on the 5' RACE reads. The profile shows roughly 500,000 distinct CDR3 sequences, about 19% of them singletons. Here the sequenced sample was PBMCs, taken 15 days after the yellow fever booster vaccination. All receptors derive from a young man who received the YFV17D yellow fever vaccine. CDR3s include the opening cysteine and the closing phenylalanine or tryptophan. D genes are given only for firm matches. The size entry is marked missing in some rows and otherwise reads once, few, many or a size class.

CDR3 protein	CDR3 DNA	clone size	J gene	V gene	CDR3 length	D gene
CSVRDKTYEQYF	TGCAGCGTGAGGGACAAGACCTACGAGCAGTACTTC	-	TRBJ2-7	TRBV29-1	12	-
CASSYSRTGRNNEQFF	TGTGCCAGCAGTTACTCCCGGACAGGGAGGAACAATGAGCAGTTCTTC	-	TRBJ2-1	TRBV6-5	16	TRBD1
CASSGTTGWKANVLTF	TGCGCCAGCAGCGGGACAACAGGGTGGAAGGCCAACGTCCTGACTTTC	few	TRBJ2-6	TRBV5-1	16	-
CASRGGPSSYEQYF	TGCGCCAGCAGGGGCGGGCCCAGCTCCTACGAGCAGTACTTC	few	TRBJ2-7	TRBV5-1	14	-
CASSSAAGGPYEQYF	TGTGCCAGCAGCTCCGCGGCAGGGGGTCCGTACGAGCAGTACTTC	many	TRBJ2-7	TRBV4-3	15	TRBD1
CAISGRGLAAYEQYF	TGTGCCATCAGTGGTCGGGGACTAGCGGCCTACGAGCAGTACTTC	-	TRBJ2-7	TRBV10-3	15	TRBD2
CASSKGGQETQYF	TGTGCCAGCAGTAAGGGGGGACAAGAGACCCAGTACTTC	-	TRBJ2-5	TRBV12-3/TRBV12-4	13	-
CSALPPVAKNIQYF	TGCAGTGCCCTGCCCCCGGTAGCCAAAAACATTCAGTACTTC	few	TRBJ2-4	TRBV20-1	14	-
CASSVDAGVGNTQYF	TGTGCCAGCAGCGTAGACGCGGGAGTGGGAAATACGCAGTATTTT	few	TRBJ2-3	TRBV9	15	TRBD2
CSGMGHTNTEAFF	TGCAGTGGGATGGGACACACGAACACTGAAGCTTTCTTT	few	TRBJ1-1	TRBV20-1	13	-
CASSGHPWPTEAFF	TGTGCCAGCAGCGGACACCCCTGGCCCACTGAAGCTTTCTTT	few	TRBJ1-1	TRBV6-2/TRBV6-3	14	-
CASSPGQLYEQYF	TGTGCCAGCAGCCCGGGACAGTTATACGAGCAGTACTTC	-	TRBJ2-7	TRBV6-2/TRBV6-3	13	TRBD1
CASSPSSGELNTEAFF	TGCGCCAGCAGCCCGTCATCGGGCGAACTGAACACTGAAGCTTTCTTT	-	TRBJ1-1	TRBV5-1	16	-
CSASPTGVHEQFF	TGCAGTGCTAGTCCGACAGGGGTGCATGAGCAGTTCTTC	-	TRBJ2-1	TRBV20-1	13	TRBD1
CASSSTGTQQETQYF	TGTGCCAGCAGCTCCACCGGGACACAACAAGAGACCCAGTACTTC	few	TRBJ2-5	TRBV7-2	15	-
CSASYRGTNEKLFF	TGCAGTGCTAGCTACAGGGGAACTAATGAAAAACTGTTTTTT	-	TRBJ1-4	TRBV20-1	14	TRBD1
CASSMRGLEQFF	TGTGCCAGTAGTATGCGGGGACTAGAGCAGTTCTTC	many	TRBJ2-1	TRBV19	12	TRBD2
CAWSVANRVSEAFF	TGTGCCTGGAGTGTAGCGAACAGGGTTAGTGAAGCTTTCTTT	-	TRBJ1-1	TRBV30	14	-
CSARDSPGDYEQYF	TGCAGTGCTAGAGATTCTCCAGGGGACTACGAGCAGTACTTC	few	TRBJ2-7	TRBV20-1	14	-
CASRQPVSSDTEAFF	TGTGCCAGCAGACAACCCGTGAGCAGTGACACTGAAGCTTTCTTT	few	TRBJ1-1	TRBV6-2/TRBV6-3	15	-
CASSTPTSGSGTGELFF	TGCGCCAGCAGCACTCCGACTAGCGGGAGCGGCACCGGGGAGCTGTTTTTT	few	TRBJ2-2	TRBV5-1	17	TRBD2
CASKKQRGPYEQYF	TGTGCCAGCAAAAAACAGAGGGGACCCTACGAGCAGTACTTC	-	TRBJ2-7	TRBV27	14	-
CASSLGTSGRLSTDTQYF	TGTGCCAGCAGCTTGGGGACTAGCGGGCGACTTAGCACAGATACGCAGTATTTT	-	TRBJ2-3	TRBV11-1	18	TRBD2
CARGGVTIDTQYF	TGTGCCAGGGGAGGGGTGACGATAGATACGCAGTATTTT	few	TRBJ2-3	TRBV7-2	13	TRBD2
CASSLQGDQYF	TGTGCCAGCAGCTTACAGGGTGACCAGTACTTC	-	TRBJ2-5	TRBV11-2	11	-
CSVGPVQGPGETQYF	TGCAGCGTTGGTCCCGTACAGGGACCGGGGGAGACCCAGTACTTC	-	TRBJ2-5	TRBV29-1	15	-
CASSLTGTGADEQYF	TGCGCCAGCAGCTTGACCGGGACAGGGGCGGACGAGCAGTACTTC	-	TRBJ2-7	TRBV5-1	15	TRBD1
CASSTGLAGLNEQFF	TGCGCCAGCAGCACAGGACTAGCGGGTCTCAATGAGCAGTTCTTC	-	TRBJ2-1	TRBV5-1	15	TRBD2
CATRAGWGSLYNEQFF	TGTGCCACCAGAGCTGGTTGGGGGAGCTTGTACAATGAGCAGTTCTTC	few	TRBJ2-1	TRBV15	16	-
CSVDERETDTQYF	TGCAGCGTTGACGAGCGGGAGACAGATACGCAGTATTTT	-	TRBJ2-3	TRBV29-1	13	TRBD2
CASSLGLAASYNEQFF	TGTGCCAGCAGCTTGGGACTAGCGGCCTCCTACAATGAGCAGTTCTTC	-	TRBJ2-1	TRBV5-4	16	TRBD2
CASSPGGTGELFF	TGTGCCAGCAGCCCAGGGGGAACCGGGGAGCTGTTTTTT	many	TRBJ2-2	TRBV12-3/TRBV12-4	13	TRBD1
CSARIPERADTQYF	TGCAGTGCTAGAATACCCGAGAGGGCAGATACGCAGTATTTT	few	TRBJ2-3	TRBV20-1	14	-
CASKTSGASNTGELFF	TGTGCCAGCAAGACTAGCGGGGCCTCGAACACCGGGGAGCTGTTTTTT	-	TRBJ2-2	TRBV7-2	16	TRBD2
CSTAPGTGLTEAFF	TGCAGCACCGCCCCCGGGACAGGGTTGACTGAAGCTTTCTTT	-	TRBJ1-1	TRBV29-1	14	TRBD1
CASSSRQGVFSGELFF	TGTGCCAGCAGCTCCCGACAGGGGGTTTTTTCCGGGGAGCTGTTTTTT	-	TRBJ2-2	TRBV11-3	16	TRBD1
CASSSRVLKETQYF	TGTGCCAGCAGCTCTCGGGTCCTAAAAGAGACCCAGTACTTC	few	TRBJ2-5	TRBV7-2	14	-
CASSSGSQPQHF	TGTGCCAGCAGTTCGGGGAGTCAGCCCCAGCATTTT	many	TRBJ1-5	TRBV12-3/TRBV12-4	12	-